The 21 T cell receptor beta chains in this list originate from one sample, sequenced in a study of T cells after yellow fever vaccination. TCRdb itself ran the 5' RACE reads through MiXCR, one entry per CDR3 protein. The table lists some 560,000 distinct CDR3 sequences, about a sixth of them singletons. This material consisted of PBMCs, taken around 5 days after the first yellow fever vaccination. The receptor source for this set is a man between 18 and 35 years old who received the YFV17D yellow fever vaccine.

This clonotype was seen only a few times. The CDR3 region is CASRGDMPLETQYF. The CDR3 nucleotides read TGTGCCAGCAGGGGGGATATGCCTCTAGAGACCCAGTACTTC. This chain joins TRBV28 and TRBJ2-5; D possibly matches TRBD1 or TRBD2 (5 bases each). CDR3 length: 14 residues. V was pared by 6 bases and J by 4 bases, with 15 bases between. Germline V gene lookup returns CDR1 MDHEN and CDR2 SYDVKM.

The chain employs TRBV4-3 and TRBJ2-1, with D hard to call. Germline CDR1 is LGHNA and CDR2 is YSLEER. The CDR3 sequence is 14 residues long. V lost 3 bases and J lost 3, with 9 bases in between. As DNA, the CDR3 is TGCGCCAGCAGCCACAGACGCGACTACAATGAGCAGTTCTTC. It specifies CASSHRRDYNEQFF.

In this sample, this clonotype turned up many times. The V and J genes are TRBV28 and TRBJ2-1; the D gene is possibly TRBD1 (6 bases). This CDR3 has 15 amino acids. The V gene's germline CDR1 is MDHEN and CDR2 SYDVKM. V lost 5 bases and J 1 base, leaving 12 bases between the germline ends. Here the CDR3 reads CASSRAGTSYNEQFF. CDR3 bases: TGTGCCAGCAGTAGGGCCGGGACATCCTACAATGAGCAGTTCTTC.

This clonotype showed up many times. The V gene is TRBV5-1, the J gene TRBJ2-3, with D possibly TRBD2 on 6 matching bases. The germline V and J ends were trimmed by 1 base and 6 bases, with 12 bases remaining between them. The CDR3 runs 14 residues. The germline CDR1 and CDR2 sequences are SGHRS and YFSETQ. The CDR3 DNA reads TGCGCCAGCAGCTTGCTGGGAGGTGCGGATACGCAGTATTTT. Translated: CASSLLGGADTQYF.

The chain links TRBV20-1 to TRBJ2-3, with D unresolved. From germline, CDR1 is DFQATT and CDR2 SNEGSKA (reference sequence). V was cut by 5 bases and J by 2 bases, with 8 bases left in between. This CDR3 has 12 amino acids. The CDR3 DNA reads TGCAGTGCTCCCGAGCCCACAGATACGCAGTATTTT. It specifies CSAPEPTDTQYF.

The chain couples TRBV11-2 to TRBJ1-2; D is possibly TRBD1 (6 bases). The germline CDR1 and CDR2 sequences are SGHAT and FQNNGV. The CDR3 is made up of 17 amino acids. V lost 5 bases and J lost 0, with 19 bases in between. The CDR3 DNA reads as TGTGCCAGCAGCCCCCGTGTCGGGGGCAGAGCTAACTATGGCTACACCTTC. Translating it yields CASSPRVGGRANYGYTF.

V gene TRBV3-1 combines with J gene TRBJ1-2; TRBD1 aligns across 11 bases. Germline loops: CDR1 LGHDT, CDR2 YNNKEL (reference sequence). Trimming cost V 3 bases and J 2 bases; bases outside gene matches: 2. The CDR3 totals 15 residues. The CDR3, as DNA: TGTGCCAGCAGCCAGCGGGACAGGGGGAACTATGGCTACACCTTC. This gives the protein CASSQRDRGNYGYTF.

In this sample, this clonotype turned up a few times. The rearrangement uses TRBV20-1 and TRBJ1-2, with no clear D. Trimming shortened V by 7 bases and J by 5 bases, and 14 bases separated the two germline ends. In germline, CDR1 is DFQATT, CDR2 SNEGSKA (reference sequence). The CDR3 has 12 residues. CDR3 sequence (DNA): TGCAGTGTATTCCCGGGAGGGTATGGCTACACCTTC. Encoded protein: CSVFPGGYGYTF.

The chain couples TRBV13 to TRBJ2-3; D gene unclear. Germline V gives CDR1 PRHDT, CDR2 FYEKMQ (reference sequence). The CDR3 loop spans 15 amino acids. Trimming left V 3 bases short and J 0 bases short, with 10 bases between. CDR3 bases: TGTGCCAGCAGCTTGATCCCGGAAAGCACAGATACGCAGTATTTT. It specifies CASSLIPESTDTQYF.

J is TRBJ1-1 and V is TRBV7-9; 9 bases line up with TRBD1. Germline lookup yields CDR1 SEHNR and CDR2 FQNEAQ (reference sequence). The CDR3 runs 14 residues. V trimming: 5 bases; J trimming: 6 bases; junction bases outside the gene matches: 7. The chain's CDR3 is CASSTGQGLPEAFF. Here the CDR3 DNA reads TGTGCCAGCAGCACGGGACAGGGTCTCCCTGAAGCTTTCTTT.

This clonotype was found a few times. The V and J genes are TRBV4-3 and TRBJ1-2; maybe TRBD1 (5 bases). CDR1 and CDR2 (germline): LGHNA, YSLEER. The CDR3 consists of 16 residues. With 0 bases removed from V and 2 bases from J, the gap between germline ends came to 13 bases. CDR3 coding DNA: TGCGCCAGCAGCCAAGAATCGGGGCAGGAGAACTATGGCTACACCTTC. Translation: CASSQESGQENYGYTF.

This clonotype was picked up a small number of times. The chain couples TRBV5-8 to TRBJ2-7; D is unclear. The CDR3 totals 10 residues. CDR1 and CDR2 (germline): SGHTS, YDEGEE. The chain's CDR3 is CASSLGRIIV. In DNA form, the CDR3 reads TGTGCCAGCAGCTTGGGCCGGATAATTGTC.

The J gene is TRBJ1-6, the V gene TRBV4-2, with D hard to call. V was cut by 1 base and J by 5 bases, with 9 bases left in between. The germline V gene has CDR1 LGHNA and CDR2 YNFKEQ. The CDR3 contains 15 residues. CDR3 region: CASSQVPADNSPLHF. The CDR3 nucleotides read TGTGCCAGCAGCCAAGTTCCAGCCGATAATTCACCCCTCCACTTT.

The CDR3 DNA follows: TGCGCCAGCAGCCAAACGGGACAGGGCCCCGATCAGCCCCAGCATTTT. Protein product: CASSQTGQGPDQPQHF. This chain uses TRBV4-1 with TRBJ1-5; 9 positions match TRBD1. The CDR3 runs 16 residues. CDR1 is MGHRA, CDR2 YSYEKL, per germline. V trimming: 2 bases; J trimming: 5 bases; junction bases outside the gene matches: 7.

This clonotype appeared many times. The chain employs TRBV11-2 and TRBJ2-1, with 7 nucleotides matching TRBD1. The CDR3 extends over 14 amino acids. V shed 5 bases, J shed 5 bases, and the junction held 6 bases outside the gene matches. Germline V lookup: CDR1 SGHAT, CDR2 FQNNGV. In DNA form, the CDR3 reads TGTGCCAGCAGCAAGGGACAGCTAAACAATGAGCAGTTCTTC. This sequence encodes CASSKGQLNNEQFF. Looking up the rest from reference TRBV11-2 and TRBJ2-1 gives the full variable domain: EAGVAQSPRYKIIEKRQSVAFWCNPISGHATLYWYQQILGQGPKLLIQFQNNGVVDDSQLPKDRFSAERLKGVDSTLKIQPAKLEDSAVYLCASSKGQLNNEQFFGPGTRLTVL.

This clonotype appeared a few times. J is TRBJ1-5 and V is TRBV10-3; D ambiguous. V gave up 11 bases and J gave up 2 bases, with 13 bases separating them. The CDR3 has 13 amino acids. In germline, CDR1 is ENHRY, CDR2 SYGVKD. CDR3 in DNA: TGTGCCTCAAAGGGAGTGGGCAATCAGCCCCAGCATTTT. Its protein is CASKGVGNQPQHF.

This clonotype was picked up a small number of times. The V and J genes are TRBV15 and TRBJ2-3, with a tentative D call TRBD1 (5 bases). Germline V gene data show CDR1 as LNHNV and CDR2 as YYDKDF (reference sequence). This CDR3 region has 13 residues. V lost 1 base to trimming and J lost 4 bases, with 6 bases between them. CDR3 sequence (DNA): TGTGCCACCAGCAGAGTGACAGCAGATACGCAGTATTTT. Translation gives CATSRVTADTQYF.

This clonotype was counted between two and nine times. The rearrangement uses TRBV25-1 and TRBJ1-2, with D possibly being TRBD1 (6 bases). CDR3 length equals 12 residues. Trimming pared 6 bases from V and 5 bases from J, leaving 10 bases between. The germline V gene encodes CDR1 MGHDK and CDR2 SYGVNS. This CDR3 is CASRDSIYGYTF. CDR3 DNA: TGTGCCAGCAGGGACAGCATTTATGGCTACACCTTC.

V usage is TRBV7-3 and J usage is TRBJ1-1; TRBD1 might be the D (6 bases). Germline CDR1 is SGHTA and CDR2 is FQGTGA. The V gene lost 5 bases and the J gene lost 5 bases, with 15 bases spanning the gap. This CDR3 is 14 amino acids long. CDR3 bases: TGTGCCAGCAGCCTGGGACACCCGGGGACTGAAGCTTTCTTT. The encoded protein is CASSLGHPGTEAFF. Looking up the rest from reference TRBV7-3 and TRBJ1-1 gives the full variable domain: GAGVSQTPSNKVTEKGKYVELRCDPISGHTALYWYRQSLGQGPEFLIYFQGTGAADDSGLPNDRFFAVRPEGSVSTLKIQRTERGDSAVYLCASSLGHPGTEAFFGQGTRLTVV.

This clonotype was seen a single time. The gene calls are TRBV9 and TRBJ1-1, with unresolved D. Germline CDR1 SGDLS, CDR2 YYNGEE. Between the trimmed V and J ends, which lost 0 bases and 0 bases, there was a span of 12 bases. This CDR3 has 16 amino acids. CDR3: CASSVGPAPMNTEAFF. CDR3 bases: TGTGCCAGCAGCGTAGGGCCGGCCCCTATGAACACTGAAGCTTTCTTT.

The rearrangement links TRBV3-1 to TRBJ2-3, with 10 bases lining up with TRBD2. The CDR3 has 20 amino acids. Unmatched junction bases numbered 13, after V lost 1 base and J lost 0 bases. Per the germline V gene, CDR1 is LGHDT and CDR2 is YNNKEL (reference sequence). DNA of the CDR3: TGTGCCAGCAGCCAAGTTTGGGGGGCTAGCGGGGGACCGAGCACAGATACGCAGTATTTT. This sequence encodes CASSQVWGASGGPSTDTQYF.